This TCR beta chain was found in a study of STAT5B mutations in CD4+ large granular lymphocyte leukemia. The CDR3 spans 18 residues. V was pared by 0 bases and J by 3 bases, with 11 bases of the junction left unmatched. Germline CDR1 is LGHNA and CDR2 is YSLEER. Sequencing used immunoSEQ multiplex PCR; TCRdb keeps in-frame clones, though not all of them. The table includes over 30,000 clones, nearly 90% detected once. The sequencing sample was made of CD4+ T cells from blood buffy coats. The chain links TRBV4-3 to TRBJ1-5; the match to TRBD1 covers 7 bases. The source is a human donor in good health. DNA for the CDR3: TGCGCCAGCAGCCAAGATTTAAGGTGGGACAGTCTCAATCAGCCCCAGCATTTT. Protein: CASSQDLRWDSLNQPQHF.